The rows below give T cell receptor beta chains drawn from one sample of a study of a mutant IDH1 vaccine in newly diagnosed glioma. Some clones are missing from TCRdb's copy, which holds only in-frame ones; the method was immunoSEQ multiplex PCR. The sample includes tens of thousands of clones, roughly 85% of them seen just once. The starting material was PBMCs, obtained from a glioma patient treated with radiotherapy, temozolomide or both. The receptors stem from a woman between 50 and 59 years old with glioma. CDR3s include the opening cysteine and the closing phenylalanine or tryptophan. A D gene is named only where the DNA matches it firmly. For some rows the clone size is stated as once, few or many, or as a class when expanded; others skip it.

size	V	length	J	D	DNA	CDR3
.	TRBV14	14	TRBJ2-2	.	TGTGCCAGCAGCCGAAGTTTAGAAACCGGGGAGCTGTTTTTT	CASSRSLETGELFF
.	TRBV11-2	14	TRBJ2-7	.	TGTGCCAGCAGCTTAGGGGGGACATTCTACGAGCAGTACTTC	CASSLGGTFYEQYF
.	TRBV7-2	12	TRBJ1-2	.	TGTGCCAGCAGCCTACAACTCAGTGGCTACACCTTC	CASSLQLSGYTF
.	TRBV10-3	14	TRBJ1-3	TRBD1	TGTGCCATCAGCGACAGGGGGCCTGGAAACACCATATATTTT	CAISDRGPGNTIYF
.	TRBV6-4	13	TRBJ1-2	.	TGTGCCAGCAGTGTGGGACGGGGCTATGGCTACACCTTC	CASSVGRGYGYTF
.	TRBV15	15	TRBJ2-3	.	TGTGCCACCAGCATAGGGGGGCAGTTCGGAGATACGCAGTATTTT	CATSIGGQFGDTQYF
.	TRBV7-2	15	TRBJ2-7	.	TGTGCCAGCAGCTATCCTCGGGGCCGCTCCTACGAGCAGTACTTC	CASSYPRGRSYEQYF
.	TRBV29-1	10	TRBJ2-5	.	TGCAGCGTTGAAATAGAGACCCAGTACTTC	CSVEIETQYF
.	TRBV6-1	16	TRBJ2-5	.	TGTGCCAGCAGTGAAGCGCCTAGTCGAGGGTATAGGACCCAGTACTTC	CASSEAPSRGYRTQYF
.	TRBV29-1	14	TRBJ1-4	.	TGCAGCGTTTCTTTAAGGACTGAAAATGAAAAACTGTTTTTT	CSVSLRTENEKLFF
.	TRBV10-2	14	TRBJ1-6	TRBD1	TGCGCCAGCAGCGAGGGACAGCTAAATTCACCCCTCCACTTT	CASSEGQLNSPLHF
.	TRBV10-2	18	TRBJ1-3	TRBD1	TGCGCCAGTCCCGGACAGGGAGATTCTGGGAACTCTGGAAACACCATATATTTT	CASPGQGDSGNSGNTIYF
few	TRBV5-4	15	TRBJ1-1	.	TGTGCCAGCAGCTTGACAGGATATCTGAACACTGAAGCTTTCTTT	CASSLTGYLNTEAFF
.	TRBV5-6	16	TRBJ2-1	TRBD1	TGTGCCAGCAGCTTGGTCCCCGGGACAGGGCACAATGAGCAGTTCTTC	CASSLVPGTGHNEQFF
.	TRBV29-1	14	TRBJ2-3	TRBD1	TGCAGCGTCCAGGACGGACAGGGACCAGATACGCAGTATTTT	CSVQDGQGPDTQYF
few	TRBV11-2	13	TRBJ1-6	.	TGTGCCAGCAGCTTAGATCCGGGGTCACCCCTCCACTTT	CASSLDPGSPLHF
.	TRBV5-4	14	TRBJ1-1	TRBD1	TGTGCCAGCAGCTTACAGGGGGGAGACACTGAAGCTTTCTTT	CASSLQGGDTEAFF
.	TRBV9	15	TRBJ2-2	.	TGTGCCAGCAGCGCTCGGGGGGCCGTCACCGGGGAGCTGTTTTTT	CASSARGAVTGELFF
.	TRBV9	15	TRBJ2-1	TRBD2	TGTGCCAGCAGCATTGCCGGGGGGAGCTTCAATGAGCAGTTCTTC	CASSIAGGSFNEQFF
.	TRBV10-3	11	TRBJ2-3	.	TGTGCCAGCCAGCGAGCAGATACGCAGTATTTT	CASQRADTQYF
.	TRBV6-5	16	TRBJ1-2	.	TGTGCCAGCAGTTCACAGGGCGCGGATTCGAACTATGGCTACACCTTC	CASSSQGADSNYGYTF
.	TRBV7-9	14	TRBJ2-7	.	TGTGCCAGCAGCTTAAGAGGAGCTGTCTACGAGCAGTACTTC	CASSLRGAVYEQYF
.	TRBV6-4	13	TRBJ1-2	.	TGTGCCAGCAGTGACTCGGGGGGACTCGCCTACACCTTC	CASSDSGGLAYTF
many	TRBV7-9	18	TRBJ1-5	.	TGTGCCAGCAGCTTAGAGAAGCGGGGTATGGGATCGAGTCAGCCCCAGCATTTT	CASSLEKRGMGSSQPQHF
few	TRBV5-6	12	TRBJ2-7	.	TGTGCCAGCAGCTTTCAAACCTACGAGCAGTACTTC	CASSFQTYEQYF
few	TRBV27	15	TRBJ1-6	.	TGTGCCAGCAGTTTATCCAGGGCCCCTAATTCACCCCTCCACTTT	CASSLSRAPNSPLHF
.	TRBV27	15	TRBJ1-6	TRBD1	TGTGCCAGCAGGACTTTGACAGGGGATTTTTCACCCCTCCACTTT	CASRTLTGDFSPLHF
.	TRBV5-4	15	TRBJ1-4	.	TGTGCCAGCAGCTTGTTGGGGCGGGACGATGAAAAACTGTTTTTT	CASSLLGRDDEKLFF
.	TRBV5-6	15	TRBJ1-1	.	TGTGCCAGCAGCTGGCGCGAACGCCGGGGAACTGAAGCTTTCTTT	CASSWRERRGTEAFF
.	TRBV15	14	TRBJ1-2	.	TGTGCCACCAGCACCGGGGGTACTAACTATGGCTACACCTTC	CATSTGGTNYGYTF
.	TRBV5-1	14	TRBJ2-5	.	TGCGCCAGCAGCTTGGCTTTGGGTGAAGAGACCCAGTACTTC	CASSLALGEETQYF